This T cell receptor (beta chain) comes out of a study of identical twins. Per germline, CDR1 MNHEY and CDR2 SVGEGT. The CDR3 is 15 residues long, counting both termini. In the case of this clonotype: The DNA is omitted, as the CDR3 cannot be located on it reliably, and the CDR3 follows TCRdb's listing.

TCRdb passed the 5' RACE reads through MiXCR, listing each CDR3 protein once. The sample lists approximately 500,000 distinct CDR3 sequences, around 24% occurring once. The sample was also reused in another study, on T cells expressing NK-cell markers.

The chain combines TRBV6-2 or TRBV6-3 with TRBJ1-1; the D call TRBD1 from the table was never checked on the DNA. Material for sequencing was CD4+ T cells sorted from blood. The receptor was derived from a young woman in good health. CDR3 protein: CASSSSPGGSSEAFF.